Listed here is a single TCR beta chain. Its antigen is undetermined. The sample originates from a study of T cell responses to AZD1222 COVID-19 vaccine. Study-wide results and limits: White British people made up most donors, females outnumbered males, and clonal diversity was possibly underestimated. Spike was spanned by vaccine-associated CD4 TCRs, which were dominant at 160-218 and 743-854. None of the repertoires were sampled until the peak T cell response had passed.

The CDR3 runs to 17 residues. The germline CDR1 and CDR2 sequences are LGHNA and YNFKEQ. V shed 1 base, J shed 0 bases, and the junction held 5 bases outside the gene matches. The table came from immunoSEQ multiplex PCR; TCRdb's copy has only in-frame clones and leaves some out. The sample has more than 80,000 clones; 70% to 90% are singletons. The specimen was peripheral blood, collected 28 days after the second AZD1222 dose. The clonotype comes from an adult who received the AZD1222 COVID-19 vaccine. The rearrangement joins TRBV4-2 to TRBJ2-1; TRBD2 agrees at 8 bases. The CDR3 sequence is CASSQGGGGSSYNEQFF. In DNA form, the CDR3 reads TGTGCCAGCAGCCAAGGCGGCGGGGGGAGCTCCTACAATGAGCAGTTCTTC.